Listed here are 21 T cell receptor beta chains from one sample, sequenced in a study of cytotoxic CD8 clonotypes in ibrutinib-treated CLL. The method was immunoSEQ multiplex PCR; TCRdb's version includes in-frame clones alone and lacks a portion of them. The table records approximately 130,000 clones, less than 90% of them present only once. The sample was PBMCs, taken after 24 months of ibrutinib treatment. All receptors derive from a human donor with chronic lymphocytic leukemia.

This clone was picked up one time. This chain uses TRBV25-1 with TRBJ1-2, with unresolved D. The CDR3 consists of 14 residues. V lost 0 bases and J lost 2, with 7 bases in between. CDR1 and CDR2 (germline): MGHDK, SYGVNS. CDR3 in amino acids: CASSEYGNNYGYTF. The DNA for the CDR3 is TGTGCCAGCAGTGAATATGGCAACAACTATGGCTACACCTTC.

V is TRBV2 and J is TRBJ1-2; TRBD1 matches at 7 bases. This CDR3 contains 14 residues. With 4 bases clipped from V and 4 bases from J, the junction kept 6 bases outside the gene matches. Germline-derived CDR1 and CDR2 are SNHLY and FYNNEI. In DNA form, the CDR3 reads TGTGCCAGCAGTGTAAAGGGGGCTGGCTATGGCTACACCTTC. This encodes CASSVKGAGYGYTF. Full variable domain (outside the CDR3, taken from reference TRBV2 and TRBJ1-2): EPEVTQTPSHQVTQMGQEVILRCVPISNHLYFYWYRQILGQKVEFLVSFYNNEISEKSEIFDDQFSVERPDGSNFTLKIRSTKLEDSAMYFCASSVKGAGYGYTFGSGTRLTVV.

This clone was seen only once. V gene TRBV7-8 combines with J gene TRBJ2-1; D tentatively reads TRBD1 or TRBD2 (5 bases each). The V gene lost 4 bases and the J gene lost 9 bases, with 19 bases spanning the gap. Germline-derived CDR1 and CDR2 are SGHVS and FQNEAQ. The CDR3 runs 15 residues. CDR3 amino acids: CASSSPGRQYIEQFF. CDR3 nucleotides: TGTGCCAGCAGCTCCCCGGGACGGCAGTATATTGAGCAGTTCTTC.

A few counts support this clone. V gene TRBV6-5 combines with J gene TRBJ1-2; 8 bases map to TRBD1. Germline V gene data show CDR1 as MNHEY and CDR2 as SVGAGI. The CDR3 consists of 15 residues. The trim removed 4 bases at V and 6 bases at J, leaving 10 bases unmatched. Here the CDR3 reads CASSSYQGANDGYTF. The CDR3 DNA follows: TGTGCCAGCAGTTCTTACCAGGGGGCGAACGATGGCTACACCTTC.

The CDR3 coding sequence is TGTGCCAGCAGCAACCGGGGAGGTTCCTATAATTCACCCCTCCACTTT. Translated: CASSNRGGSYNSPLHF. The chain is built from TRBV9 and TRBJ1-6; D uncertain. The V end lost 4 bases, the J end lost 1 base, and 12 bases lay between the germline ends. The CDR3 spans 16 residues. CDR1 SGDLS and CDR2 YYNGEE come from the germline V gene.

The CDR3 region has the DNA TGTGCCAGCAGTGAAATTCAGGGGTCTAACTATGGCTACACCTTC. It specifies CASSEIQGSNYGYTF. V is TRBV2 and J is TRBJ1-2; D is perhaps TRBD1 (6 bases). Germline loops: CDR1 SNHLY, CDR2 FYNNEI. The CDR3 length is 15 residues. The V and J ends lost 2 bases and 0 bases respectively, with 10 bases between them.

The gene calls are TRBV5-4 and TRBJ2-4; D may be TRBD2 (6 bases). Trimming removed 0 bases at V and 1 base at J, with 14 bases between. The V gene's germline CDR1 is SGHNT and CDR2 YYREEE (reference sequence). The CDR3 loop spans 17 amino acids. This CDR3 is CASSLAGGKAAKNIQYF. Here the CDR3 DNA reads TGTGCCAGCAGCTTGGCCGGGGGTAAGGCGGCCAAAAACATTCAGTACTTC.

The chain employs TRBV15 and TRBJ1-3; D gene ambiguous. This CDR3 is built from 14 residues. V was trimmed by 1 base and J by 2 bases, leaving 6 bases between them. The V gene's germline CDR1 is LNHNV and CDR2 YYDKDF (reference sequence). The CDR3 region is CATSRGEAGNTIYF. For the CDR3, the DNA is TGTGCCACCAGCAGAGGTGAGGCTGGAAACACCATATATTTT.

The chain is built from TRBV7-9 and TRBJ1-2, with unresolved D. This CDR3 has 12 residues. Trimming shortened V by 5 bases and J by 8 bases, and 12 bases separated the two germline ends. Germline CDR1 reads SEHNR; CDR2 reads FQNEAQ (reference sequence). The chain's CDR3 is CASSPPGGGYTF. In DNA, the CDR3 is TGTGCCAGCAGCCCGCCCGGCGGAGGCTACACCTTC.

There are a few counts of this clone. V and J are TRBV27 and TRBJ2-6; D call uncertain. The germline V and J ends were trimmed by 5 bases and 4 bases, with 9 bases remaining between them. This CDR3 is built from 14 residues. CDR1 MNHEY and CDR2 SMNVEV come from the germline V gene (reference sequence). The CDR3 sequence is CASSGVSGANVLTF. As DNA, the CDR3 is TGTGCCAGCAGTGGGGTGTCCGGGGCCAACGTCCTGACTTTC.

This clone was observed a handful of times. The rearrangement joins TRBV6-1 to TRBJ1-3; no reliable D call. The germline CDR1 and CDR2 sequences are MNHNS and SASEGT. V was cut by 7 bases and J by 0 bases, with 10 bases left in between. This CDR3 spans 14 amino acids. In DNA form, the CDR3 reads TGTGCCAGCACGCCTTTGGACTCTGGAAACACCATATATTTT. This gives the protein CASTPLDSGNTIYF.

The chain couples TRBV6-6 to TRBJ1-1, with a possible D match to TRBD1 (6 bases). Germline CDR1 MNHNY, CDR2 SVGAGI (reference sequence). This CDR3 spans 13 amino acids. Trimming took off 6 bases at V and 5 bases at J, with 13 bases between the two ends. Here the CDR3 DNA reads TGTGCCAGCAGCTACGAAGGGGGAACTGAAGCTTTCTTT. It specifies CASSYEGGTEAFF.

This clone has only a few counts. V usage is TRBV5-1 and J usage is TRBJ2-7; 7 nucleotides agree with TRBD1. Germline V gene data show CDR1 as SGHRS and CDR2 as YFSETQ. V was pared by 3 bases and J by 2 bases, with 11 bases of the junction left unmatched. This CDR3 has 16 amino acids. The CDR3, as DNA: TGCGCCAGCAGCTGGGAACAGGGGCACCCGACCTACGAGCAGTACTTC. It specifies CASSWEQGHPTYEQYF.

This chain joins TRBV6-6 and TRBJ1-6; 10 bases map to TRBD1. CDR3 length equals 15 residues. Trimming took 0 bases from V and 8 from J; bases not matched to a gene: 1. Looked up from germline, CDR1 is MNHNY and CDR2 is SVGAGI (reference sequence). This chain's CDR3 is CASSYSGTGDSPLHF. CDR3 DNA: TGTGCCAGCAGTTACTCCGGGACAGGGGATTCACCCCTCCACTTT.

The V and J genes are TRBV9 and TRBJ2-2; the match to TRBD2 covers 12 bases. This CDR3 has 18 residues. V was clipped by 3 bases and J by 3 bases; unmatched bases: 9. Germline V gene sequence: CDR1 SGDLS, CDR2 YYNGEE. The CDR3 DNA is TGTGCCAGCAGCGCGCGACTAGCGGGGGATTTTGACACCGGGGAGCTGTTTTTT. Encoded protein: CASSARLAGDFDTGELFF. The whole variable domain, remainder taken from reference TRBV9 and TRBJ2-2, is DSGVTQTPKHLITATGQRVTLRCSPRSGDLSVYWYQQSLDQGLQFLIQYYNGEERAKGNILERFSAQQFPDLHSELNLSSLELGDSALYFCASSARLAGDFDTGELFFGEGSRLTVL.

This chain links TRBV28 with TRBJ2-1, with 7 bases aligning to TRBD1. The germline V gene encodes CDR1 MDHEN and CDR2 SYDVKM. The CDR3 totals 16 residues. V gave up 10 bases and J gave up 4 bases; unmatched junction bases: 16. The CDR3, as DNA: TGTGCCACCCAGTCCCCCGGGACAGAGCGTTACAATGAGCAGTTCTTC. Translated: CATQSPGTERYNEQFF. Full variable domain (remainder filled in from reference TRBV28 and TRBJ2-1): DVKVTQSSRYLVKRTGEKVFLECVQDMDHENMFWYRQDPGLGLRLIYFSYDVKMKEKGDIPEGYSVSREKKERFSLILESASTNQTSMYLCATQSPGTERYNEQFFGPGTRLTVL.

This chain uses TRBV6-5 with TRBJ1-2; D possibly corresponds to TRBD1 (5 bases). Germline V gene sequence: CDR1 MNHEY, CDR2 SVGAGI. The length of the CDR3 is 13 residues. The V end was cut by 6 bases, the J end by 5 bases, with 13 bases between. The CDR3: CASRETAVYGYTF. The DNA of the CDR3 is TGTGCCAGCAGGGAGACAGCTGTTTATGGCTACACCTTC.

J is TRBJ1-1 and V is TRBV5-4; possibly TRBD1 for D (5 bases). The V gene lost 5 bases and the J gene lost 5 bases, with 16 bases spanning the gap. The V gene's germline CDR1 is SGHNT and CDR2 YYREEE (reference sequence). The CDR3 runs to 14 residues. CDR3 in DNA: TGTGCCAGCAGTCCAGGAGGGGCGAGAACTGAAGCTTTCTTT. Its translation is CASSPGGARTEAFF.

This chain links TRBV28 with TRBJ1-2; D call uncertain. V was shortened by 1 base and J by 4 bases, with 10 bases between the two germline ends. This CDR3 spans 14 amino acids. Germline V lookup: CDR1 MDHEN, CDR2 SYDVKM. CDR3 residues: CASSLLATSYGYTF. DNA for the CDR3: TGTGCCAGCAGTTTATTGGCTACATCCTATGGCTACACCTTC.

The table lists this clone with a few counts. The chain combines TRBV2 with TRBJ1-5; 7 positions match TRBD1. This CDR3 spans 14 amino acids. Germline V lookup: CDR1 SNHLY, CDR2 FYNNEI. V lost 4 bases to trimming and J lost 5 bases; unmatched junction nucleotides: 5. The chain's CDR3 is CASSGDREYQPQHF. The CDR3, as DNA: TGTGCCAGCAGTGGCGACAGGGAATATCAGCCCCAGCATTTT.

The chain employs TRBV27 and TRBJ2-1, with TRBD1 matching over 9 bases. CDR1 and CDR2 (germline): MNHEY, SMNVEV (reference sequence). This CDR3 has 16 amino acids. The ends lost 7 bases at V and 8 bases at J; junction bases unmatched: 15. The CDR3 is CASIQSTGGAVDEQFF. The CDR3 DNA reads TGTGCCAGCATCCAGTCCACAGGGGGCGCCGTCGATGAGCAGTTCTTC.